A single sample is the source of the 2 T cell receptor beta chains below, sequenced in a study of T cells in localized non-small cell lung cancer. Profiled with immunoSEQ multiplex PCR; TCRdb holds only in-frame clones, not every one. Of more than 45,000 clones listed, 86% are singletons. Sequencing was performed on peripheral blood, taken before any cancer treatment. The source is an older male donor with stage III squamous cell lung carcinoma.

The chain carries TRBV29-1 and TRBJ1-3; weak D call: TRBD1 (6 bases). In germline, CDR1 is SQVTM, CDR2 ANQGSEA. The V gene lost 4 bases and the J gene lost 0 bases, with 16 bases spanning the gap. CDR3 length: 16 amino acids. The CDR3 loop reads CSVGGAPKSSGNTIYF. CDR3 bases: TGCAGCGTTGGGGGGGCTCCGAAGAGCTCTGGAAACACCATATATTTT.

The table lists this clone with many counts. V and J are TRBV2 and TRBJ1-5; D is perhaps TRBD1 (6 bases). Germline-derived CDR1 and CDR2 are SNHLY and FYNNEI. V was pared by 6 bases and J by 4 bases, with 16 bases between. The CDR3 totals 15 residues. The DNA for the CDR3 is TGTGCCAGCAGGAGGGACAATCGGGTGAATCAGCCCCAGCATTTT. Protein sequence: CASRRDNRVNQPQHF. Full variable domain (rest looked up from reference TRBV2 and TRBJ1-5): EPEVTQTPSHQVTQMGQEVILRCVPISNHLYFYWYRQILGQKVEFLVSFYNNEISEKSEIFDDQFSVERPDGSNFTLKIRSTKLEDSAMYFCASRRDNRVNQPQHFGDGTRLSIL.